This record covers a single T cell receptor (beta chain). Its antigen is not known. This CDR3 comprises 13 residues. Germline V gene lookup returns CDR1 LNHDA and CDR2 SQIVND (reference sequence). The PCR made use of 60 Vbeta and 13 Jbeta primers. Here immunoSEQ multiplex PCR was the method, and the copy in TCRdb shows in-frame clones only, minus some. The table has 220,000 or so clones, around 75% seen once. These data are taken from a study of cytomegalovirus exposure and HLA in healthy donors. Findings and limits, study-wide: Analyses of presence and absence presupposed an approximately uniform sequencing depth across donors. Rarity held for most TCR sequences, but there were some public TCRs that occurred in many donors. Fewer N-insertions (relative to the approximately 700-donor mean) were reportedly seen in an Asian-associated ancestry cluster in a later analysis.

Unrecorded immune exposure was likely among donors, who were nominally healthy when sampled. This TCR came from a woman aged 25 to 39 in good health and CMV-seronegative. The sample comprised PBMCs. The chain carries TRBV19 and TRBJ1-1, with D perhaps matching TRBD1 (5 bases). CDR3: CAIKGLGREEAFF. CDR3 nucleotide sequence: TGTGCAATCAAGGGACTTGGCAGAGAAGAAGCTTTCTTT.